These 2 T cell receptor beta chains share one sample of origin, sequenced in a study of response to subunit inactivated influenza vaccine. TCRdb re-called the RT-PCR reads with MiXCR, one entry per CDR3 protein. Of 430,000 or so distinct CDR3 sequences in the sample, approximately 11% were seen once. Sequenced here: PBMCs from blood, sampled roughly 45 days after vaccination. Receptor source: a man aged 50-60 years who received an inactivated influenza vaccine.

This clonotype was counted ten times or more. This rearrangement joins TRBV7-2 to TRBJ2-3; tentatively, D is TRBD1 (6 bases). Trimming removed 5 bases at V and 2 bases at J, with 11 bases between. Germline lookup yields CDR1 SGHTA and CDR2 FQGNSA. The CDR3 runs 14 residues. The CDR3 spells CASSPDRYTDTQYF. The CDR3 coding sequence is TGTGCCAGCAGCCCGGACAGATACACAGATACGCAGTATTTT. The variable domain in full, with the rest retrieved from reference TRBV7-2 and TRBJ2-3, is GAGVSQSPSNKVTEKGKDVELRCDPISGHTALYWYRQSLGQGLEFLIYFQGNSAPDKSGLPSDRFSAERTGGSVSTLTIQRTQQEDSAVYLCASSPDRYTDTQYFGPGTRLTVL.

The rearrangement uses TRBV20-1 and TRBJ1-4, with 9 bases aligning to TRBD1. Germline CDR1 is DFQATT and CDR2 is SNEGSKA (reference sequence). The CDR3 spans 16 residues. V lost 2 bases and J lost 3; bases outside the gene matches: 7. DNA of the CDR3: TGCAGTGCTAGAAGGGACAGGGTCGGTTCTAATGAAAAACTGTTTTTT. This codes for CSARRDRVGSNEKLFF.